The following is a TCR beta chain sequence with its context. The data were taken from a study of blood T cell repertoires in COVID-19. Study-level background: Sites across the United States, Italy and Spain contributed samples from acute and convalescent COVID-19. PBMCs, B-cell-depleted T cells, or T cells were the source of the cDNA or gDNA that made up the material.

This CDR3 is built from 14 residues. CDR1 and CDR2 from the germline V gene are GTSNPN and SVGIG (reference sequence). J was trimmed by 8 bases and V by 5 bases; bases with no gene match: 12. Original handling: Counts of nucleated cells, estimated from reference gene primer amplification, were obtained. Measured with immunoSEQ multiplex PCR; TCRdb has only the in-frame clones, and not every one. D and trimming come from the DNA, and the V and J calls and clone size come from that table. The top ten clones hold over 30% of a sample with fewer than 40,000 clones, roughly three quarters of them seen once.

Sequencing input: peripheral blood. The V and J genes are TRBV30 and TRBJ1-2; 9 positions agree with TRBD1. The receptor comes from a man older than 75 with acute or convalescent COVID-19. CDR3 region: CAWGSTGGGGGYTF. The CDR3 DNA sequence: TGTGCCTGGGGTTCGACAGGGGGAGGGGGCGGCTACACCTTC.